Each of the 25 T cell receptor beta chains below was sequenced from the same sample in a study of cytomegalovirus exposure and HLA in healthy donors. In the PCR, 60 Vbeta and 13 Jbeta primers were used. Generated by immunoSEQ multiplex PCR, the TCRdb table keeps only in-frame clones and is missing some. The table includes about 180,000 clones, about four fifths detected once. The sample was PBMCs. These receptors were collected from a woman in her late teens or twenties in good health and CMV-seropositive.

The V call is TRBV7-8, the J call TRBJ2-2; 8 bases align to TRBD1. The CDR3 extends over 16 amino acids. V lost 2 bases, J lost 5 bases, and 7 bases stayed unmatched. The germline gives CDR1 SGHVS, CDR2 FQNEAQ. This CDR3 is CASSLRTGRSTGELFF. The CDR3 DNA is TGTGCCAGCAGCTTACGGACAGGGCGATCTACCGGGGAGCTGTTTTTT.

This rearrangement joins TRBV30 to TRBJ2-1; a possible D gene is TRBD2 (5 bases). Trimming left V 4 bases short and J 6 bases short, with 19 bases between. CDR3 size: 15 residues. Germline V lookup: CDR1 GTSNPN, CDR2 SVGIG (reference sequence). The CDR3 reads CAWTPREGRRNEQFF. Written as DNA, the CDR3 is TGTGCCTGGACCCCCCGAGAGGGCAGGCGCAATGAGCAGTTCTTC.

The genes are TRBV5-1 and TRBJ1-6; a possible D gene is TRBD1 (5 bases). CDR3 length: 13 residues. Germline V lookup: CDR1 SGHRS, CDR2 YFSETQ. The V gene lost 4 bases and the J gene lost 7 bases, with 9 bases spanning the gap. The CDR3 DNA reads as TGCGCCAGCAGCAGCTGGGGCAATTCACCCCTCCACTTT. Translating it yields CASSSWGNSPLHF.

The chain uses TRBV6-5 and TRBJ1-1; 8 bases agree with TRBD1. Germline CDR1 is MNHEY and CDR2 is SVGAGI. CDR3 length equals 14 residues. Trimming took 3 bases from V and 10 from J; bases not matched to a gene: 10. The CDR3 loop reads CASSYSQSTGVAFF. DNA for the CDR3: TGTGCCAGCAGTTATTCTCAATCGACAGGGGTAGCTTTCTTT.

This clone appeared a single time. The chain is built from TRBV10-1 and TRBJ1-1, with unresolved D. Germline assignment: CDR1 WNHNN and CDR2 SYGVQD (reference sequence). The CDR3 length is 10 residues. The V gene lost 4 bases and the J gene lost 12 bases, with 9 bases spanning the gap. The CDR3, as DNA: TGCGCCAGCAGTGGCGCCGCGTCTTTCTTT. Protein: CASSGAASFF.

The V call is TRBV30, the J call TRBJ2-7; 9 bases align to TRBD1. The CDR3 length is 15 residues. V lost 5 bases, J lost 2 bases, and 10 bases stayed unmatched. Germline CDR1 and CDR2: GTSNPN and SVGIG (reference sequence). The DNA for the CDR3 is TGTGCCTGGGACAACGGGACAGGGTTCCCCTACGAGCAGTACTTC. Protein product: CAWDNGTGFPYEQYF.

V is TRBV4-2 and J is TRBJ2-5; weak D call: TRBD2 (6 bases). Trimming shortened V by 4 bases and J by 4 bases, and 16 bases separated the two germline ends. Germline V gene lookup returns CDR1 LGHNA and CDR2 YNFKEQ. The CDR3 contains 15 residues. The chain's CDR3 is CASSRSAAGPETQYF. CDR3 DNA: TGTGCCAGCAGCCGATCAGCCGCGGGGCCAGAGACCCAGTACTTC.

The chain combines TRBV14 with TRBJ2-2, with 8 bases matching TRBD1. V shed 1 base, J shed 5 bases, and the junction held 12 bases outside the gene matches. CDR1 is SGHDN, CDR2 FVKESK, per germline. The CDR3 totals 18 residues. As DNA, the CDR3 is TGTGCCAGCAGCCAAGCTGATTGGACAGGGTCGAGGACCGGGGAGCTGTTTTTT. It codes for CASSQADWTGSRTGELFF.

This rearrangement joins TRBV29-1 to TRBJ2-2; weak D call: TRBD1 (6 bases). This CDR3 spans 13 amino acids. Germline V gene data show CDR1 as SQVTM and CDR2 as ANQGSEA. V was shortened by 4 bases and J by 9 bases, with 15 bases between the two germline ends. This CDR3 reads CSVAAGEYWELFF. As DNA, the CDR3 is TGCAGCGTTGCGGCAGGGGAATACTGGGAGCTGTTTTTT.

The rearrangement links TRBV27 to TRBJ2-7; D is possibly TRBD1 (5 bases). Germline CDR1 is MNHEY and CDR2 is SMNVEV (reference sequence). The V end lost 3 bases, the J end lost 3 bases, and 12 bases lay between the germline ends. The CDR3 length is 14 residues. The CDR3 DNA sequence: TGTGCCAGCAGTTTTACAGGCGTGGGCTACGAGCAGTACTTC. As protein: CASSFTGVGYEQYF.

This clone is a singleton in its sample. CDR3 sequence reads: CASSSVAGGSYEQYF. The CDR3 nucleotides are TGTGCCAGCTCCTCGGTGGCAGGGGGTTCCTACGAGCAGTACTTC. The chain joins TRBV18 to TRBJ2-7; the match to TRBD1 covers 7 bases. J lost 1 base, V lost 6 bases, and 9 bases had no gene match. CDR1 is KGHSH and CDR2 is LQKENI in the germline V gene. CDR3 length: 15 amino acids.

The chain combines TRBV5-1 with TRBJ2-5; D may be TRBD2 (5 bases). V was pared by 4 bases and J by 4 bases, with 17 bases between. Germline V gene sequence: CDR1 SGHRS, CDR2 YFSETQ. This CDR3 spans 15 amino acids. This chain's CDR3 is CASSLARQVGETQYF. The CDR3, as DNA: TGCGCCAGCAGCCTAGCCCGGCAGGTAGGAGAGACCCAGTACTTC.

This chain uses TRBV5-1 with TRBJ1-1; D may be TRBD1 (6 bases). This CDR3 has 15 amino acids. Trimming removed 4 bases from V and 4 bases from J, with 17 bases in between. Germline CDR1 is SGHRS and CDR2 is YFSETQ. This CDR3 reads CASSPRQRGSTEAFF. The CDR3 nucleotides read TGCGCCAGCAGCCCTAGACAGAGGGGGAGCACTGAAGCTTTCTTT. The full variable domain, completed using reference TRBV5-1 and TRBJ1-1, is KAGVTQTPRYLIKTRGQQVTLSCSPISGHRSVSWYQQTPGQGLQFLFEYFSETQRNKGNFPGRFSGRQFSNSRSEMNVSTLELGDSALYLCASSPRQRGSTEAFFGQGTRLTVV.

V usage is TRBV2 and J usage is TRBJ2-5; 7 bases agree with TRBD2. The trim removed 2 bases at V and 3 bases at J, leaving 0 bases unmatched. CDR1 SNHLY and CDR2 FYNNEI come from the germline V gene. The CDR3 extends over 13 amino acids. The DNA for the CDR3 is TGTGCCAGCAGTGAAAGCGGGGAAGAGACCCAGTACTTC. Translated, it gives CASSESGEETQYF.

CDR3 nucleotides: TGTGCAAGTCGAGCCACAGGGGATAACTCCTACGAGCAGTACTTC. Residues: CASRATGDNSYEQYF. The chain couples TRBV12-2 to TRBJ2-7; the DNA was not compared with TRBD1, the D call given in the table. TRBV12-2 is a pseudogene segment. The CDR3 length is 15 residues.

The chain is built from TRBV6-5 and TRBJ2-1; 10 bases map to TRBD2. CDR3 size: 16 residues. In germline, CDR1 is MNHEY, CDR2 SVGAGI. Trimming at V came to 0 bases and at J to 3 bases, leaving 2 bases not matched to a gene. The CDR3 DNA sequence: TGTGCCAGCAGTTACTCCGGGACTAGCGTCTACAATGAGCAGTTCTTC. Amino acids: CASSYSGTSVYNEQFF.

CDR3 sequence reads: CASGDRVAETQYF. CDR3 nucleotides: TGTGCCAGCGGGGACAGGGTAGCCGAGACCCAGTACTTC. J is TRBJ2-5 and V is TRBV14; 9 positions match TRBD1. Germline-derived CDR1 and CDR2 are SGHDN and FVKESK. The CDR3 has 13 residues. V lost 8 bases, J lost 5 bases, and 6 bases stayed unmatched.

Only a few counts were recorded for this clone. J is TRBJ2-1 and V is TRBV5-1; 9 nucleotides agree with TRBD1. The germline V gene has CDR1 SGHRS and CDR2 YFSETQ. CDR3 length equals 15 residues. Trimming took 7 bases from V and 7 from J; bases not matched to a gene: 12. Here the CDR3 DNA reads TGCGCCAGCGAGAAAGTACAGGGGGCGCGAAATGAGCAGTTCTTC. This sequence encodes CASEKVQGARNEQFF. Together with reference TRBV5-1 and TRBJ2-1, the CDR3 gives the full variable domain: KAGVTQTPRYLIKTRGQQVTLSCSPISGHRSVSWYQQTPGQGLQFLFEYFSETQRNKGNFPGRFSGRQFSNSRSEMNVSTLELGDSALYLCASEKVQGARNEQFFGPGTRLTVL.

The chain recombines TRBV28 with TRBJ1-6; 9 bases are a match to TRBD1. The CDR3 is made up of 13 amino acids. The germline CDR1 and CDR2 sequences are MDHEN and SYDVKM. With V trimmed by 6 bases and J by 9 bases, 3 bases remained unmatched. Here the CDR3 reads CASSRDRASPLHF. The CDR3 nucleotides read TGTGCCAGCAGCAGGGACAGGGCTTCACCCCTCCACTTT.

J is TRBJ1-5 and V is TRBV15; D gene unclear. The V and J ends lost 5 bases and 6 bases respectively, with 11 bases between them. The germline V gene encodes CDR1 LNHNV and CDR2 YYDKDF (reference sequence). The CDR3 is 13 residues long. The CDR3 nucleotides read TGTGCCACCAGCGGCTCAATATTTCAGCCCCAGCATTTT. Its translation: CATSGSIFQPQHF.

V is TRBV15 and J is TRBJ2-1; TRBD2 matches 7 bases. Germline V CDR1 and CDR2: LNHNV, YYDKDF (reference sequence). The CDR3 contains 16 residues. J gave up 3 bases and V 0 bases, and 5 bases lay outside the gene matches. The CDR3 sequence is CATSREAGSFYNEQFF. CDR3 DNA: TGTGCCACCAGCAGAGAAGCGGGGAGCTTCTACAATGAGCAGTTCTTC.

This chain uses TRBV15 with TRBJ2-7; TRBD2 aligns across 12 bases. The V gene end was trimmed by 1 base and the J gene end by 4 bases; junction bases not matched to a gene: 5. From germline, CDR1 is LNHNV and CDR2 YYDKDF (reference sequence). This CDR3 is 16 amino acids long. This CDR3 reads CATSRGGGLAGYEQYF. CDR3 DNA: TGTGCCACCAGCAGAGGGGGCGGACTAGCGGGGTACGAGCAGTACTTC.

J is TRBJ2-7 and V is TRBV5-1; D is possibly TRBD1 (5 bases). There are 14 residues in the CDR3. CDR1 and CDR2 from the germline V gene are SGHRS and YFSETQ. Trimming pared 3 bases from V and 5 bases from J, leaving 15 bases between. The CDR3 loop reads CASSSRWGRHEQYF. The CDR3 coding sequence is TGCGCCAGCAGCTCCCGGTGGGGCCGGCACGAGCAGTACTTC.

The chain links TRBV6-1 to TRBJ2-3; the D gene is possibly TRBD2 (5 bases). Trimming removed 6 bases from V and 5 bases from J, with 9 bases in between. CDR1 and CDR2 (germline): MNHNS, SASEGT. CDR3 size: 12 residues. CDR3 nucleotide sequence: TGTGCCAGCAGCTGGGCGGGAGATACGCAGTATTTT. The encoded protein is CASSWAGDTQYF.

The chain couples TRBV27 to TRBJ1-2, with 9 bases aligning to TRBD1. The CDR3 contains 13 residues. Germline V gene lookup returns CDR1 MNHEY and CDR2 SMNVEV (reference sequence). With V trimmed by 6 bases and J by 7 bases, 6 bases remained unmatched. DNA of the CDR3: TGTGCCAGCAGCCTACAGGGGGCTGGTGGCTACACCTTC. Translation: CASSLQGAGGYTF.